This T cell receptor (beta chain) is drawn from a study of cytotoxic CD8 clonotypes in ibrutinib-treated CLL. Study findings and constraints: The study sampled sustained-remission and progressing patients at different times.

Only in-frame clones appear in the TCRdb table, and some are missing; sequencing was by immunoSEQ multiplex PCR. The table lists about 120,000 clones, about 53% of them singletons, with 30% to 45% in the top ten. This clone showed up just once. Its specificity is not known. The CDR3 is 13 residues long. From germline, CDR1 is KGHSH and CDR2 LQKENI. The ends were cut back, 0 bases at V and 4 bases at J, with 4 bases in the middle. The sequenced sample was PBMCs, obtained after 24 months of ibrutinib treatment. The chain has TRBV18 and TRBJ2-1; D gene ambiguous. This sequence originates from a human donor with chronic lymphocytic leukemia. CDR3: CASSPPIYNEQFF. CDR3 coding DNA: TGTGCCAGCTCACCACCCATTTACAATGAGCAGTTCTTC. Full variable domain (rest looked up from reference TRBV18 and TRBJ2-1): NAGVMQNPRHLVRRRGQEARLRCSPMKGHSHVYWYRQLPEEGLKFMVYLQKENIIDESGMPKERFSAEFPKEGPSILRIQQVVRGDSAAYFCASSPPIYNEQFFGPGTRLTVL.